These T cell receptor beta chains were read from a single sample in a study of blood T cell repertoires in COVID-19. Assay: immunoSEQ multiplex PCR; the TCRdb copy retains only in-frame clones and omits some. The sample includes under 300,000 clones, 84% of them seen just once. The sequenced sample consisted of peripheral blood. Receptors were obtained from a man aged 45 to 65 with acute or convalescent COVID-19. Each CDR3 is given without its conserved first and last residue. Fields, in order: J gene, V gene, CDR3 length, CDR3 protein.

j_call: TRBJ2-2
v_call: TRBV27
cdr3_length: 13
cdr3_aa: ASSSGGLAGGELF

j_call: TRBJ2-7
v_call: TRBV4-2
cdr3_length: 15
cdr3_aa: ASSQGTSGGTPYEQY

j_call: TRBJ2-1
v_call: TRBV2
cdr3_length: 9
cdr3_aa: ASTIEDEQF

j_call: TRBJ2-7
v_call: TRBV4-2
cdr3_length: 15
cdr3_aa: ASSQDTRDRGQGEQY

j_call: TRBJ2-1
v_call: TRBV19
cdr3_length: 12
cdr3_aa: ASRLGQLYNEQF

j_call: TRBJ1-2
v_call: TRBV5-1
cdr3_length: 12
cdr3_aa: ASLDRGSNNGYT

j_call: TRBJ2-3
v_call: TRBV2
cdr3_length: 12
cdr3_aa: ASSVMGFTDTQY

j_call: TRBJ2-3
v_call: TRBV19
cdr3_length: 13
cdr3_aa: ASSTAGTSTDTQY

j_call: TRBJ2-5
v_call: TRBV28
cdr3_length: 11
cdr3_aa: ASSGTGGETQY

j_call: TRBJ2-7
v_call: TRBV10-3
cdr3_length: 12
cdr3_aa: AIRWGQGPYEQY

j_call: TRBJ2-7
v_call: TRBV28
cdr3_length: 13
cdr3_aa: ASSGPSFISYEQY

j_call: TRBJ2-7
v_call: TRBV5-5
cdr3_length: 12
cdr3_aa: ASSLGQGGYEQY

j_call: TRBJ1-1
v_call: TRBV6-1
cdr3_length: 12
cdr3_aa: ASSETGSHTEAF

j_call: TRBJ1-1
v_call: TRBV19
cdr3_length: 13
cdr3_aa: ASSRNGQGGTEAF